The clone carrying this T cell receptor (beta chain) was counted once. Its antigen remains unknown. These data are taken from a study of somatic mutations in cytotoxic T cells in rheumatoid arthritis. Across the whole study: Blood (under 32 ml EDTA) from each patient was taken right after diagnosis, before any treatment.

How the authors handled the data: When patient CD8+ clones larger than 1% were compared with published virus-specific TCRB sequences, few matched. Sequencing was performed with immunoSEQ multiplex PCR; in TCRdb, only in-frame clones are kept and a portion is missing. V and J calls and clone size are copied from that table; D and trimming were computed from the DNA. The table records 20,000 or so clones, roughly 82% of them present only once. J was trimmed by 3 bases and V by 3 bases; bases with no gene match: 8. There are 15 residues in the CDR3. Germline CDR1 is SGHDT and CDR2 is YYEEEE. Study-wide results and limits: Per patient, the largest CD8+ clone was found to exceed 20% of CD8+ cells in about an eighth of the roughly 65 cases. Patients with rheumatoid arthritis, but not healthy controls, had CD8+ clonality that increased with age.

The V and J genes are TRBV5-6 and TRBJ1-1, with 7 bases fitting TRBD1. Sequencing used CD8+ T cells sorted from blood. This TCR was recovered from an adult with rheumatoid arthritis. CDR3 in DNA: TGTGCCAGCAGCTCCCCCCGGGACAGTCACACTGAAGCTTTCTTT. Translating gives CASSSPRDSHTEAFF.